This T cell receptor beta chain was captured by sequencing in a study of T cell clonotyping in hematopoietic cell transplantation. The CDR3 covers 15 residues. V dropped 6 bases and J dropped 3; count of bases not matched to a gene: 10. Germline V gives CDR1 MNHEY, CDR2 SVGAGI. Study results and limitations: Recipient TCR diversity dropped after transplant; expanded clonotypes rose from day 30 to 180. Graft donor and pretransplant recipient Inverse Simpson Index values predicted broader posttransplant TCR diversity. Few recipient clonotypes overlapped donors; over 95% were de novo at given depth.

Clones were sequenced by immunoSEQ multiplex PCR, and TCRdb holds only the in-frame ones, with some missing. In the table there are about 45,000 clones, roughly 85% of which are singletons. As concerns this clone: What it binds is unknown.

Regarding time point: recipient sample about 28 days before transplant, after cytoreduction. The chain joins TRBV6-5 to TRBJ2-5; TRBD1 aligns across 7 bases. This receptor was obtained from a man aged 55 to 70 with myelodysplastic syndrome. Some clones in this sample may be carry-over from other donors' samples. Sequencing used peripheral blood mononuclear cells, obtained before stem cell transplant. CDR3 protein: CASRLTGIPEETQYF. In nucleotides, the CDR3 is TGTGCCAGCAGATTGACAGGGATCCCTGAAGAGACCCAGTACTTC.